This TCR beta chain was sequenced in a study of blood T cell repertoires in COVID-19. On the study more broadly: Samples of COVID-19 (acute and convalescent) were obtained from the United States, Italy and Spain. In each case, the material was cDNA or gDNA derived from T cells, B-cell-depleted T cells, or PBMCs.

Per the germline V gene, CDR1 is GTSNPN and CDR2 is SVGIG (reference sequence). CDR3 size: 13 residues. V shed 1 base and J 5 bases; nucleotides not matched to a gene: 4. Authors' processing steps: Nucleated cell number was recorded as an estimate derived from reference gene primer amplification. Some clones are missing from TCRdb's copy, which holds only in-frame ones; the method was immunoSEQ multiplex PCR. That table is the source of V, J and clone size, and D and trimming were worked out from the DNA. The sample shows 250,000 to 300,000 clones, 75% to 85% of them seen only once. Specimen: peripheral blood. The V gene is TRBV30, the J gene TRBJ1-2; 7 nucleotides match TRBD1. The TCR was taken from a man aged 50 to 59 with active or convalescent COVID-19. In DNA form, the CDR3 reads TGTGCCTGGAGTGATGCAGGGGGTTATGGCTACACCTTC. Translated: CAWSDAGGYGYTF.